The next 30 T cell receptor beta chains were all read from a single sample in a study of cytomegalovirus exposure and HLA in healthy donors. The PCR ran on 60 Vbeta and 13 Jbeta primers. Libraries were prepared by immunoSEQ multiplex PCR; TCRdb keeps only in-frame clonotypes and omits some of them. The table records around 140,000 clones, roughly four fifths of them present only once. Sequencing was performed on PBMCs. These receptor sequences come from a male donor in good health and CMV-seronegative.

This chain uses TRBV27 with TRBJ2-7; 7 bases match TRBD1. The CDR3 totals 15 residues. CDR1 is MNHEY, CDR2 SMNVEV, per germline (reference sequence). With 2 bases clipped from V and 2 bases from J, the junction kept 6 bases outside the gene matches. The CDR3 DNA reads as TGTGCCAGCAGTTTAAGGGCAGGGGGACCCTACGAGCAGTACTTC. Translation: CASSLRAGGPYEQYF.

The rearrangement joins TRBV10-3 to TRBJ2-1; TRBD2 matches 8 bases. Trimming cost V 4 bases and J 3 bases; bases outside gene matches: 5. Germline assignment: CDR1 ENHRY and CDR2 SYGVKD. The CDR3 contains 15 residues. CDR3 bases: TGTGCCATCAGTGCGGGAGGGGAGGACTACAATGAGCAGTTCTTC. Protein: CAISAGGEDYNEQFF.

This rearrangement joins TRBV30 to TRBJ1-2, with 10 bases aligning to TRBD1. The CDR3 extends over 13 amino acids. Germline V lookup: CDR1 GTSNPN, CDR2 SVGIG (reference sequence). The V gene end was trimmed by 3 bases and the J gene end by 8 bases; junction bases not matched to a gene: 6. CDR3 amino acids: CAWSSGTGEGYTF. The CDR3 bases are TGTGCCTGGAGCTCCGGGACAGGGGAAGGCTACACCTTC.

The chain couples TRBV12-5 to TRBJ2-1; weak D call: TRBD1 (6 bases). Trimming shortened V by 6 bases and J by 3 bases, and 15 bases separated the two germline ends. This CDR3 region has 15 residues. Per the germline V gene, CDR1 is LGHNT and CDR2 is FRNRAP. CDR3 coding DNA: TGTGCTAGTGGCCGAGGACAGCAGGGCTACAATGAGCAGTTCTTC. Its translation is CASGRGQQGYNEQFF. Variable domain in full (rest from reference TRBV12-5 and TRBJ2-1): DARVTQTPRHKVTEMGQEVTMRCQPILGHNTVFWYRQTMMQGLELLAYFRNRAPLDDSGMPKDRFSAEMPDATLATLKIQPSEPRDSAVYFCASGRGQQGYNEQFFGPGTRLTVL.

The count of this clone is one. One junction end disagrees with the germline gene, perhaps due to a read error. The rearrangement links TRBV7-9 to TRBJ1-2; perhaps TRBD1 as D (5 bases). This CDR3 has 15 amino acids. Germline CDR1 and CDR2: SEHNR and FQNEAQ (reference sequence). The CDR3 nucleotides read TGTGCCAGCACCTTATCGACACCCGGGGGACATGGCTACACCTTC. Translated, it gives CASTLSTPGGHGYTF.

The rearrangement joins TRBV28 to TRBJ1-2; maybe TRBD1 (6 bases). CDR3 size: 13 residues. Trimming removed 7 bases at V and 7 bases at J, with 16 bases between. Germline-derived CDR1 and CDR2 are MDHEN and SYDVKM. CDR3 region: CASTAWGGAGYTF. The CDR3 DNA is TGTGCCAGCACCGCTTGGGGGGGCGCTGGCTACACCTTC.

V usage is TRBV6-5 and J usage is TRBJ2-1; 8 bases are shared with TRBD1. J gave up 2 bases and V 6 bases, and 6 bases lay outside the gene matches. Germline values: CDR1 MNHEY, CDR2 SVGAGI. The CDR3 extends over 15 amino acids. CDR3 sequence (DNA): TGTGCCAGCAGGAGTCGGACAGGGACCTACAATGAGCAGTTCTTC. This sequence encodes CASRSRTGTYNEQFF.

The chain couples TRBV5-1 to TRBJ1-1; 10 bases line up with TRBD1. J lost 4 bases, V lost 2 bases, and 2 bases had no gene match. The CDR3 runs to 14 residues. Germline V gives CDR1 SGHRS, CDR2 YFSETQ. CDR3: CASSFGTGVTEAFF. The CDR3 DNA reads TGCGCCAGCAGCTTCGGGACAGGGGTCACTGAAGCTTTCTTT.

This chain joins TRBV6-5 and TRBJ1-3; TRBD1 matches 7 bases. There are 15 residues in the CDR3. V trimming: 4 bases; J trimming: 1 base; junction bases outside the gene matches: 4. Germline V gives CDR1 MNHEY, CDR2 SVGAGI. This CDR3 reads CASSWTGASGNTIYF. CDR3 DNA: TGTGCCAGCAGTTGGACAGGAGCATCTGGAAACACCATATATTTT.

The chain combines TRBV7-9 with TRBJ2-7; the match to TRBD2 covers 7 bases. CDR3 size: 16 residues. The germline gives CDR1 SEHNR, CDR2 FQNEAQ (reference sequence). V shed 5 bases and J 0 bases; nucleotides not matched to a gene: 10. The CDR3 loop reads CASSPPAGRFSYEQYF. DNA for the CDR3: TGTGCCAGCAGCCCACCAGCGGGGAGATTCTCCTACGAGCAGTACTTC.

The CDR3 protein is CASSLTRGNTGELFF. CDR3 coding DNA: TGTGCCAGCAGCTTAACACGGGGGAACACCGGGGAGCTGTTTTTT. The chain combines TRBV7-6 with TRBJ2-2; tentatively, D is TRBD2 (5 bases). CDR1 and CDR2 (germline): SGHVS, FNYEAQ. This CDR3 comprises 15 residues. With 2 bases removed from V and 1 base from J, the gap between germline ends came to 8 bases.

The genes are TRBV28 and TRBJ1-2; D is unresolved. Between the trimmed V and J ends, which lost 4 bases and 1 base, there was a span of 7 bases. This CDR3 comprises 13 residues. CDR1 MDHEN and CDR2 SYDVKM come from the germline V gene. DNA for the CDR3: TGTGCCAGCAGTTCTCAGGTTAACTATGGCTACACCTTC. Its protein is CASSSQVNYGYTF.

The chain is built from TRBV7-2 and TRBJ1-2; D not certain. The V gene lost 3 bases and the J gene lost 4 bases, with 12 bases spanning the gap. The CDR3 sequence is 14 residues long. Germline CDR1 is SGHTA and CDR2 is FQGNSA. The CDR3 reads CASSFSGIIYGYTF. In DNA form, the CDR3 reads TGTGCCAGCAGCTTTTCGGGGATCATCTATGGCTACACCTTC. The full variable domain, completed using reference TRBV7-2 and TRBJ1-2, is GAGVSQSPSNKVTEKGKDVELRCDPISGHTALYWYRQSLGQGLEFLIYFQGNSAPDKSGLPSDRFSAERTGGSVSTLTIQRTQQEDSAVYLCASSFSGIIYGYTFGSGTRLTVV.

The chain couples TRBV7-6 to TRBJ2-2, with TRBD1 matching over 8 bases. The CDR3 has 18 amino acids. Germline V gene sequence: CDR1 SGHVS, CDR2 FNYEAQ. The V gene end was trimmed by 1 base and the J gene end by 5 bases; junction bases not matched to a gene: 12. This chain's CDR3 is CASSLGGQGAWKTGELFF. The CDR3 coding sequence is TGTGCCAGCAGCTTAGGAGGCCAGGGGGCGTGGAAGACCGGGGAGCTGTTTTTT.

This sequence joins TRBV28 and TRBJ2-3; 12 bases are shared with TRBD2. The trim removed 1 base at V and 4 bases at J, leaving 6 bases unmatched. This CDR3 has 17 residues. Germline V gene data show CDR1 as MDHEN and CDR2 as SYDVKM. In DNA, the CDR3 is TGTGCCAGCAGTTTATATCCCGGACTAGCGGGATCAGATACGCAGTATTTT. Encoded protein: CASSLYPGLAGSDTQYF.

The chain is built from TRBV28 and TRBJ1-2; D not resolved. Germline V CDR1 and CDR2: MDHEN, SYDVKM. V lost 6 bases and J lost 5, with 22 bases in between. The CDR3 contains 16 residues. The CDR3 loop reads CASSEGNSINIYGYTF. CDR3 nucleotide sequence: TGTGCCAGCAGCGAAGGAAACAGCATTAACATATATGGCTACACCTTC.

The chain couples TRBV7-3 to TRBJ2-2; D possibly corresponds to TRBD2 (6 bases). Trimming stripped 2 bases from V and 0 bases from J, with 10 bases between. CDR1 is SGHTA and CDR2 is FQGTGA in the germline V gene. The CDR3 sequence is 16 residues long. CDR3 protein: CASSLYGGTNTGELFF. DNA for the CDR3: TGTGCCAGCAGCTTATATGGGGGGACGAACACCGGGGAGCTGTTTTTT.

The gene calls are TRBV28 and TRBJ2-3; D may be TRBD1 (5 bases). The germline V gene has CDR1 MDHEN and CDR2 SYDVKM. V lost 8 bases and J 9 bases, leaving 15 bases between the germline ends. This CDR3 region has 12 residues. The CDR3 DNA follows: TGTGCCAGCGGGGCGACTTGGATAACGCAGTATTTT. Encoded protein: CASGATWITQYF.

In this sample, this clone turned up a few times. The rearrangement links TRBV6-6 to TRBJ1-1, with 9 bases lining up with TRBD1. Germline V gene sequence: CDR1 MNHNY, CDR2 SVGAGI (reference sequence). The CDR3 totals 12 residues. Trimming at V came to 8 bases and at J to 9 bases, leaving 7 bases not matched to a gene. The CDR3 region has the DNA TGTGCCAGCTCTCGGGGACAGGGTAAAGCTTTCTTT. This encodes CASSRGQGKAFF.

The rearrangement links TRBV4-3 to TRBJ2-2; tentative D call: TRBD2 (6 bases). Germline V gene data show CDR1 as LGHNA and CDR2 as YSLEER. Deletions cut 0 bases from V and 0 bases from J, with 8 bases between. This CDR3 has 16 residues. CDR3 DNA: TGCGCCAGCAGCCAAGATAGCGGACCGAACACCGGGGAGCTGTTTTTT. This sequence encodes CASSQDSGPNTGELFF.

The genes are TRBV7-2 and TRBJ2-3, with 11 bases matching TRBD1. V lost 5 bases and J lost 5; bases outside the gene matches: 6. From germline, CDR1 is SGHTA and CDR2 FQGNSA. CDR3 length equals 15 residues. The CDR3 sequence is CASSRGGTGGDTQYF. In nucleotides, the CDR3 is TGTGCCAGCAGCCGGGGGGGGACAGGGGGAGATACGCAGTATTTT.

The chain uses TRBV30 and TRBJ2-3; TRBD1 matches 8 bases. The CDR3 spans 13 residues. V lost 8 bases to trimming and J lost 0 bases; unmatched junction nucleotides: 4. Germline V CDR1 and CDR2: GTSNPN, SVGIG (reference sequence). The CDR3 bases are TGTGCCCACCGACAGGGGAGCACAGATACGCAGTATTTT. Amino acids: CAHRQGSTDTQYF.

The rearrangement uses TRBV5-5 and TRBJ2-1; TRBD2 agrees at 12 bases. Trimming took 1 base from V and 0 from J; bases not matched to a gene: 8. The CDR3 is 19 residues long. Germline loops: CDR1 SGHKS, CDR2 YYEKEE (reference sequence). As DNA, the CDR3 is TGTGCCAGCAGCTTGTATACTAGCGGGGGGCCGAGCTCCTACAATGAGCAGTTCTTC. It codes for CASSLYTSGGPSSYNEQFF.

The V call is TRBV19, the J call TRBJ2-3; TRBD2 aligns across 8 bases. Germline CDR1 LNHDA, CDR2 SQIVND (reference sequence). CDR3 size: 15 residues. The junction had 4 bases not matched to a gene; V was cut back by 5 bases and J by 0 bases. CDR3 in amino acids: CASSWASGSTDTQYF. CDR3 bases: TGTGCCAGTAGTTGGGCTAGCGGGAGCACAGATACGCAGTATTTT.

Worth noting for this clone: This same CDR3 is encoded by further DNA sequences in the sample. The chain has TRBV7-2 and TRBJ2-3; 7 nucleotides align to TRBD2. J gave up 0 bases and V 0 bases, and 0 bases lay outside the gene matches. CDR3 length equals 15 residues. Germline V lookup: CDR1 SGHTA, CDR2 FQGNSA. The CDR3 spells CASSLARGSTDTQYF. CDR3 DNA sequence: TGTGCCAGCAGCTTAGCGCGGGGGAGCACAGATACGCAGTATTTT. Drawing the rest from reference TRBV7-2 and TRBJ2-3, the complete variable domain is GAGVSQSPSNKVTEKGKDVELRCDPISGHTALYWYRQSLGQGLEFLIYFQGNSAPDKSGLPSDRFSAERTGGSVSTLTIQRTQQEDSAVYLCASSLARGSTDTQYFGPGTRLTVL.

The chain is built from TRBV7-9 and TRBJ1-3; no clear D gene. The length of the CDR3 is 15 residues. The germline CDR1 and CDR2 sequences are SEHNR and FQNEAQ (reference sequence). Trimming shortened V by 3 bases and J by 4 bases, and 13 bases separated the two germline ends. CDR3: CASSLEGVHGNTIYF. DNA of the CDR3: TGTGCCAGCAGCTTGGAGGGAGTACACGGAAACACCATATATTTT.

The chain couples TRBV19 to TRBJ2-7; 9 bases are a match to TRBD1. Unmatched junction bases numbered 2, after V lost 2 bases and J lost 3 bases. CDR1 LNHDA and CDR2 SQIVND come from the germline V gene (reference sequence). The CDR3 is made up of 14 amino acids. The DNA of the CDR3 is TGTGCCAGTAGTATAAGGGGACAGGGCTACGAGCAGTACTTC. It is translated as CASSIRGQGYEQYF.

This chain links TRBV27 with TRBJ1-5; 10 positions match TRBD1. The CDR3 has 18 residues. Germline-derived CDR1 and CDR2 are MNHEY and SMNVEV (reference sequence). V trimming: 5 bases; J trimming: 4 bases; junction bases outside the gene matches: 14. The CDR3 is CASSTYRDRGRGNQPQHF. CDR3 nucleotides: TGTGCCAGCAGTACCTACCGGGACAGGGGTCGGGGTAATCAGCCCCAGCATTTT.

The chain combines TRBV7-6 with TRBJ2-1, with 9 bases identical to TRBD1. Unmatched junction bases numbered 4, after V lost 0 bases and J lost 1 base. CDR1 is SGHVS, CDR2 FNYEAQ, per germline. This CDR3 spans 17 amino acids. DNA of the CDR3: TGTGCCAGCAGCTTAGCCCCCGGGACAGGGTCCTACAATGAGCAGTTCTTC. Translation: CASSLAPGTGSYNEQFF.

V and J are TRBV7-8 and TRBJ2-7; the match to TRBD1 covers 9 bases. The CDR3 covers 14 residues. Trimming removed 2 bases from V and 5 bases from J; junction bases left unmatched: 4. Germline CDR1 is SGHVS and CDR2 is FQNEAQ. In DNA form, the CDR3 reads TGTGCCAGCAGCTTATGGGACAGGGTAGACGAGCAGTACTTC. Residues: CASSLWDRVDEQYF.